What follows describes a single TCR beta chain. The germline V gene encodes CDR1 KGHSH and CDR2 LQKENI. The germline V and J ends were trimmed by 2 bases and 0 bases, with 14 bases remaining between them. The CDR3 has 18 amino acids. The sample is drawn from a study of blood T cell repertoires in COVID-19. Profiled with immunoSEQ multiplex PCR; TCRdb holds only in-frame clones, not every one. Among about 250,000 clones listed, less than 90% were seen once. This receptor was taken from a woman aged 50 to 65 who had recovered from COVID-19. V and J are TRBV18 and TRBJ2-6, with D possibly being TRBD1 (5 bases). Sequenced input: PBMCs or T cells enriched from blood (not recorded which). The DNA of the CDR3 is TGTGCCAGCTCACCAGGCCAGGGCAGAGCCTCTGGGGCCAACGTCCTGACTTTC. Amino acids: CASSPGQGRASGANVLTF.